A single sample is the source of the 32 T cell receptor beta chains below, sequenced in a study of blood T cell repertoires in COVID-19. Libraries were prepared by immunoSEQ multiplex PCR; TCRdb keeps only in-frame clonotypes and omits some of them. Seen here are 44,000 or so clones, about nine tenths observed once, and the top ten hold 8.5% to 10%. The sample taken for sequencing was peripheral blood. All receptors derive from a human donor in a cohort sampled during active COVID-19.

The chain recombines TRBV4-2 with TRBJ2-7; D may be TRBD1 (6 bases). This CDR3 is built from 18 residues. V was clipped by 0 bases and J by 3 bases, with 21 bases between them. Per the germline V gene, CDR1 is LGHNA and CDR2 is YNFKEQ. DNA of the CDR3: TGTGCCAGCAGCCAAGAGAGTCGGGTGCAACAGGGTCGCTACGAGCAGTACTTC. Amino acid sequence: CASSQESRVQQGRYEQYF.

The chain combines TRBV7-3 with TRBJ2-7; no reliable D call. V was shortened by 5 bases and J by 3 bases, with 11 bases between the two germline ends. The CDR3 length is 13 residues. From germline, CDR1 is SGHTA and CDR2 FQGTGA. The CDR3 DNA is TGTGCCAGCAGCCAGGAAATCGGCTACGAGCAGTACTTC. As protein: CASSQEIGYEQYF.

The rearrangement uses TRBV5-4 and TRBJ1-1; D gene uncertain. Trimming cost V 10 bases and J 4 bases, with 11 bases left between them. CDR1 is SGHNT and CDR2 is YYREEE in the germline V gene (reference sequence). The CDR3 sequence is 11 residues long. CDR3 protein: CASRYGTEAFF. The CDR3 region has the DNA TGTGCCTCCCGGTACGGCACTGAAGCTTTCTTT.

This clone was picked up one time. The genes are TRBV4-2 and TRBJ1-1, with D tentatively TRBD1 (5 bases). The length of the CDR3 is 13 residues. The germline CDR1 and CDR2 sequences are LGHNA and YNFKEQ. V was trimmed by 3 bases and J by 6 bases, leaving 11 bases between them. The CDR3: CASSQRGKAEAFF. The CDR3 region has the DNA TGTGCCAGCAGCCAGCGGGGGAAGGCTGAAGCTTTCTTT.

V gene TRBV6-2 or TRBV6-3 combines with J gene TRBJ2-7; no reliable D call. The length of the CDR3 is 12 residues. Germline V gene lookup returns CDR1 MNHEY and CDR2 SVGEGT. The V end lost 6 bases, the J end lost 2 bases, and 8 bases lay between the germline ends. The DNA for the CDR3 is TGTGCCAGCAGCCGAGTCCCCTACGAGCAGTACTTC. Translation gives CASSRVPYEQYF.

The chain recombines TRBV3-1 (or the pseudogene TRBV3-2) with TRBJ2-7, with 7 bases that match TRBD2. The germline CDR1 and CDR2 sequences are LGHDT and YNNKEL (reference sequence). The CDR3 runs to 18 residues. J gave up 3 bases and V 0 bases, and 14 bases lay outside the gene matches. CDR3 in DNA: TGTGCCAGCAGCCAAGATGCGATAATTGGGGGGAGGGGCTACGAGCAGTACTTC. Amino acid sequence: CASSQDAIIGGRGYEQYF.

The rearrangement joins TRBV5-1 to TRBJ1-4; possibly TRBD1 for D (5 bases). The CDR3 runs 13 residues. CDR1 and CDR2 from the germline V gene are SGHRS and YFSETQ. The V end lost 2 bases, the J end lost 12 bases, and 14 bases lay between the germline ends. The CDR3 bases are TGCGCCAGCAGCTTTCAGGGTGGTGCGGAACTGTTTTTT. This codes for CASSFQGGAELFF.

This chain joins TRBV6-6 and TRBJ1-1; TRBD1 might be the D (5 bases). The ends were cut back, 6 bases at V and 5 bases at J, with 19 bases in the middle. The germline CDR1 and CDR2 sequences are MNHNY and SVGAGI (reference sequence). This CDR3 comprises 15 residues. The chain's CDR3 is CASRNTGTSWTEAFF. In nucleotides, the CDR3 is TGTGCCAGCAGAAACACCGGGACTTCGTGGACTGAAGCTTTCTTT.

V usage is TRBV5-6 and J usage is TRBJ2-5; no clear D gene. Trimming took 4 bases from V and 3 from J, leaving 4 bases between them. This CDR3 has 11 amino acids. Germline assignment: CDR1 SGHDT and CDR2 YYEEEE. CDR3 in DNA: TGTGCCAGCAGCCGGGAAGAGACCCAGTACTTC. Amino acids: CASSREETQYF.

V usage is TRBV5-1 and J usage is TRBJ2-1; 9 bases map to TRBD2. The CDR3 covers 17 residues. V was pared by 5 bases and J by 1 base, with 10 bases of the junction left unmatched. CDR1 is SGHRS and CDR2 is YFSETQ in the germline V gene. The CDR3 spells CASSSHPGLASYNEQFF. The CDR3 DNA reads TGCGCCAGCAGTTCACACCCGGGACTAGCTTCCTACAATGAGCAGTTCTTC.

The chain carries TRBV13 and TRBJ1-1; D remains ambiguous. The V gene lost 0 bases and the J gene lost 5 bases, with 7 bases spanning the gap. CDR1 is PRHDT and CDR2 is FYEKMQ in the germline V gene (reference sequence). The CDR3 length is 13 residues. The CDR3 is CASSLGRSTEAFF. The CDR3 DNA reads as TGTGCCAGCAGCTTAGGCCGGAGTACTGAAGCTTTCTTT.

This rearrangement joins TRBV18 to TRBJ2-3, with TRBD2 matching over 9 bases. V lost 3 bases to trimming and J lost 3 bases; unmatched junction nucleotides: 7. The germline V gene has CDR1 KGHSH and CDR2 LQKENI. The CDR3 has 16 residues. The CDR3 region is CASSPSRGGGTDTQYF. The CDR3 bases are TGTGCCAGCTCACCTTCTCGCGGGGGGGGTACAGATACGCAGTATTTT.

V gene TRBV9 combines with J gene TRBJ2-3; 8 bases match TRBD2. The V gene's germline CDR1 is SGDLS and CDR2 YYNGEE. The CDR3 length is 15 residues. The junction had 9 bases not matched to a gene; V was cut back by 6 bases and J by 3 bases. CDR3 nucleotides: TGTGCCAGCACCTCTGGCGGGGGGACAACAGATACGCAGTATTTT. Protein product: CASTSGGGTTDTQYF.

V and J are TRBV12-5 and TRBJ1-1, with 8 bases fitting TRBD1. There are 22 residues in the CDR3. V was pared by 0 bases and J by 3 bases, with 24 bases of the junction left unmatched. CDR1 is LGHNT, CDR2 FRNRAP, per germline. DNA of the CDR3: TGTGCTAGTGGTTTGGTACAGGGGACAGGAAAGCTCACTGGTATAGGGGACACTGAAGCTTTCTTT. Translated, it gives CASGLVQGTGKLTGIGDTEAFF.

The V gene is TRBV7-2, the J gene TRBJ1-4; TRBD1 agrees at 9 bases. Germline V lookup: CDR1 SGHTA, CDR2 FQGNSA. Trimming removed 5 bases from V and 8 bases from J; junction bases left unmatched: 21. The CDR3 runs 19 residues. The CDR3 loop is CASSKVLGTGGARDEKLFF. In DNA, the CDR3 is TGTGCCAGCAGCAAAGTTCTAGGCACAGGGGGCGCGAGGGACGAAAAACTGTTTTTT.

The J gene is TRBJ1-2, the V gene TRBV11-2; possibly TRBD1 for D (6 bases). The V and J ends lost 5 bases and 7 bases respectively, with 23 bases between them. Germline CDR1 reads SGHAT; CDR2 reads FQNNGV. The CDR3 is 16 amino acids. CDR3 nucleotides: TGTGCCAGCAGCACCCCCCCCAGCAGGGGAGTTGGTGGCTACACCTTC. It codes for CASSTPPSRGVGGYTF. The full variable domain, with the rest looked up from reference TRBV11-2 and TRBJ1-2, is EAGVAQSPRYKIIEKRQSVAFWCNPISGHATLYWYQQILGQGPKLLIQFQNNGVVDDSQLPKDRFSAERLKGVDSTLKIQPAKLEDSAVYLCASSTPPSRGVGGYTFGSGTRLTVV.

This chain links TRBV4-3 with TRBJ1-2; D gene unclear. Germline V gives CDR1 LGHNA, CDR2 YSLEER. There are 15 residues in the CDR3. Trimming took 0 bases from V and 4 from J, leaving 12 bases between them. Here the CDR3 DNA reads TGCGCCAGCAGCCAAGATGCCCGAGAGCCCTATGGCTACACCTTC. Its protein is CASSQDAREPYGYTF.

In this sample, this clone turned up a few times. This sequence joins TRBV10-1 and TRBJ1-1, with D unclear. This CDR3 is 14 amino acids long. CDR1 and CDR2 (germline): WNHNN, SYGVQD (reference sequence). Deletions cut 5 bases from V and 0 bases from J, with 10 bases between. The CDR3 sequence: CASSPGAMNTEAFF. CDR3 in DNA: TGCGCCAGCAGTCCGGGAGCTATGAACACTGAAGCTTTCTTT.

This clone was seen just once. This chain links TRBV12-5 with TRBJ1-2, with 10 bases that match TRBD1. The CDR3 is 13 amino acids. Germline V CDR1 and CDR2: LGHNT, FRNRAP. Trimming took 7 bases from V and 6 from J; bases not matched to a gene: 5. CDR3 nucleotide sequence: TGTGCTAGTGTTGAGACAGGGGGCAATGGCTACACCTTC. Its translation is CASVETGGNGYTF.

The CDR3 here is CASSIDQGGGTDTQYF. The CDR3 DNA sequence: TGTGCCAGTAGTATAGATCAAGGGGGGGGAACAGATACGCAGTATTTT. V gene TRBV19 combines with J gene TRBJ2-3; D is possibly TRBD2 (7 bases). Deletions cut 0 bases from V and 3 bases from J, with 13 bases between. The CDR3 consists of 16 residues. Germline V gives CDR1 LNHDA, CDR2 SQIVND (reference sequence).

V is TRBV7-9 and J is TRBJ1-3; unclear D gene. The CDR3 spans 13 residues. Germline values: CDR1 SEHNR, CDR2 FQNEAQ (reference sequence). V lost 5 bases and J lost 2, with 7 bases in between. CDR3 sequence (DNA): TGTGCCAGCAGCCCCCCAGCTGGAAACACCATATATTTT. The encoded protein is CASSPPAGNTIYF.

The rearrangement joins TRBV3-1 (or the pseudogene TRBV3-2) to TRBJ1-1, with D possibly matching TRBD1 (5 bases). Germline V gene lookup returns CDR1 LGHDT and CDR2 YNNKEL (reference sequence). The V and J ends lost 3 bases and 5 bases respectively, with 10 bases between them. The CDR3 sequence is 13 residues long. The CDR3 is CASSQGGGTEAFF. The CDR3 bases are TGTGCCAGCAGCCAGGGGGGAGGTACTGAAGCTTTCTTT.

In nucleotides, the CDR3 is TGCGCCAGCAGCTTGGGGACAGGCACCAATTCACCCCTCCACTTT. Protein: CASSLGTGTNSPLHF. V gene TRBV5-1 combines with J gene TRBJ1-6; 7 nucleotides agree with TRBD1. The V and J ends lost 0 bases and 7 bases, in that order; junction bases with no gene match: 4. This CDR3 region has 15 residues. The germline CDR1 and CDR2 sequences are SGHRS and YFSETQ.

The V gene is TRBV9, the J gene TRBJ2-5, with D unresolved. CDR1 is SGDLS, CDR2 YYNGEE, per germline. The CDR3 totals 14 residues. Trimming removed 0 bases from V and 5 bases from J, with 11 bases in between. In nucleotides, the CDR3 is TGTGCCAGCAGCGTAGGAGCAGGCTATGAGACCCAGTACTTC. It yields the protein CASSVGAGYETQYF.

In this sample, this clone turned up once. The rearrangement joins TRBV5-4 to TRBJ1-2, with 11 bases matching TRBD1. V was clipped by 4 bases and J by 4 bases; unmatched bases: 9. The CDR3 consists of 16 residues. In germline, CDR1 is SGHNT, CDR2 YYREEE (reference sequence). The DNA for the CDR3 is TGTGCCAGCAGCCCAACACCGGGACAGGGGGTCTATGGCTACACCTTC. It encodes CASSPTPGQGVYGYTF.

The CDR3 DNA reads as TGTGCCAGCAAAGACCCGGGACAGGGGCGAGGGGAGCAGTACTTC. Translating it yields CASKDPGQGRGEQYF. The chain is built from TRBV2 and TRBJ2-7; 10 nucleotides line up with TRBD1. V lost 7 bases to trimming and J lost 7 bases; unmatched junction nucleotides: 13. The CDR3 is 15 amino acids. Germline assignment: CDR1 SNHLY and CDR2 FYNNEI.

This clone has only one observation. This chain connects TRBV15 to TRBJ2-3; D not certain. The germline CDR1 and CDR2 sequences are LNHNV and YYDKDF (reference sequence). The V end lost 0 bases, the J end lost 2 bases, and 3 bases lay between the germline ends. The CDR3 length is 13 residues. The CDR3 nucleotides are TGTGCCACCAGCAGAGATTACACAGATACGCAGTATTTT. As protein: CATSRDYTDTQYF.

This chain joins TRBV9 and TRBJ2-1, with 7 bases aligning to TRBD1. The V gene's germline CDR1 is SGDLS and CDR2 YYNGEE. This CDR3 comprises 13 residues. J lost 15 bases, V lost 0 bases, and 9 bases had no gene match. The CDR3 reads CASSVEGARVLFF. In DNA form, the CDR3 reads TGTGCCAGCAGCGTAGAGGGGGCGAGAGTCTTGTTCTTC.

This clone appeared a few times. The chain couples TRBV5-1 to TRBJ2-7, with 13 nucleotides matching TRBD2. Per the germline V gene, CDR1 is SGHRS and CDR2 is YFSETQ. The CDR3 consists of 16 residues. The V gene end was trimmed by 3 bases and the J gene end by 2 bases; junction bases not matched to a gene: 5. CDR3 DNA sequence: TGCGCCAGCAGCTACGGACTAGCGGGGGTTCCCTACGAGCAGTACTTC. As protein: CASSYGLAGVPYEQYF.

The J gene is TRBJ1-2, the V gene TRBV18; D may be TRBD1 (6 bases). The CDR3 consists of 13 residues. V was clipped by 1 base and J by 8 bases, with 11 bases between them. Germline values: CDR1 KGHSH, CDR2 LQKENI. In DNA, the CDR3 is TGTGCCAGCTCACCACAGGGGGGGTCCGGCTACACCTTC. It is translated as CASSPQGGSGYTF.

This clone was counted a single time. V and J are TRBV10-1 and TRBJ2-7, with TRBD1 as a possible D gene (5 bases). Germline CDR1 reads WNHNN; CDR2 reads SYGVQD (reference sequence). The CDR3 totals 15 residues. V lost 0 bases to trimming and J lost 2 bases, with 11 bases between them. DNA of the CDR3: TGCGCCAGCAGTGAGTCAAAGGGGTCTACCTACGAGCAGTACTTC. It yields the protein CASSESKGSTYEQYF.

The J gene is TRBJ1-1, the V gene TRBV10-2, with D possibly being TRBD1 (5 bases). Germline CDR1 WSHSY, CDR2 SAAADI. Between the trimmed V and J ends, which lost 8 bases and 1 base, there was a span of 17 bases. The CDR3 has 15 residues. CDR3 protein: CASRGAGRSNTEAFF. The CDR3 nucleotides read TGCGCCAGCCGCGGGGCAGGCAGGTCGAACACTGAAGCTTTCTTT.